This T cell receptor (beta chain) was sequenced for a study of shared T cell receptors in the human thymus. Measured with immunoSEQ multiplex PCR; TCRdb has only the in-frame clones, and not every one. The sample has roughly 500,000 clones, 78% seen once; the top ten hold roughly 0.013%. CDR3 length: 15 residues. CDR1 MDHEN and CDR2 SYDVKM come from the germline V gene. Trimming cost V 10 bases and J 0 bases; bases outside gene matches: 11. These data were also filed under a second study, of human thymus T cells. This second study notes: The people who donated were healthy Finnish babies having corrective surgery for congenital heart defects. Thymic tissue was derived from resections collected during corrective heart surgery.

This clonotype originated in a boy younger than two with a congenital heart defect. The V gene is TRBV28, the J gene TRBJ1-1; 7 bases agree with TRBD1. Material: thymocytes. CDR3 bases: TGTGCCACCCGTACGACAGGGTCCTTGAACACTGAAGCTTTCTTT. Amino acids: CATRTTGSLNTEAFF.